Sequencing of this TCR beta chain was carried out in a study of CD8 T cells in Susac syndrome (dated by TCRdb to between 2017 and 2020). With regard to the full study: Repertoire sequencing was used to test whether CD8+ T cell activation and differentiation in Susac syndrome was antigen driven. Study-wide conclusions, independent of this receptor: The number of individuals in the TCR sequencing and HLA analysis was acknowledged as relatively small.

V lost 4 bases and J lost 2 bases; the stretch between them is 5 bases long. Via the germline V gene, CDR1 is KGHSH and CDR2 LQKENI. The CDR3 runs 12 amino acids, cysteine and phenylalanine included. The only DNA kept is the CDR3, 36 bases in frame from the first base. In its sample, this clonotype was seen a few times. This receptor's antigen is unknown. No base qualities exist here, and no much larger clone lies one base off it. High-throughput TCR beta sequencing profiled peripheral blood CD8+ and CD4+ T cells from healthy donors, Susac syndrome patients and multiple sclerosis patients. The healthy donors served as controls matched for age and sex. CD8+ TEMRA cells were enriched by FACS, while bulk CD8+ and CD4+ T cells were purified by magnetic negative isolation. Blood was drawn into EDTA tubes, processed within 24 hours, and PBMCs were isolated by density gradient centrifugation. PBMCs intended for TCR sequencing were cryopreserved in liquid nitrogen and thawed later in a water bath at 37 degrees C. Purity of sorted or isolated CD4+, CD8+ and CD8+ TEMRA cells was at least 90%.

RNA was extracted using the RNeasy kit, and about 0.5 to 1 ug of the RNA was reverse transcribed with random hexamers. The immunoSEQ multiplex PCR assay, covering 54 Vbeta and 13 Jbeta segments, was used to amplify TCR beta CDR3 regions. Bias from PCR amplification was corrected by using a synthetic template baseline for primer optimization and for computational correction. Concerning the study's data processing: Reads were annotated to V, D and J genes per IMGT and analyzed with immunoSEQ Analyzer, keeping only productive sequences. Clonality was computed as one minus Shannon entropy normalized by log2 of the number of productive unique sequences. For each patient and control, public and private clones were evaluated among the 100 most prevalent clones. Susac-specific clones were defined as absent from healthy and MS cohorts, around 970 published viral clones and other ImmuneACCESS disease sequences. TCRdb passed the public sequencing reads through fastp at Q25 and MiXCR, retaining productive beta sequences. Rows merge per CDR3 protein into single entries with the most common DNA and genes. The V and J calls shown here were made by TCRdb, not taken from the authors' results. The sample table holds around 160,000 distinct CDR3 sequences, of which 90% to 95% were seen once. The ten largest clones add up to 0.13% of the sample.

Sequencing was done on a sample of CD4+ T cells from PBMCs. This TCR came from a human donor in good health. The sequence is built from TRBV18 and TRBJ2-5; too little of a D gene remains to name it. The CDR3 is CASSLIQETQYF. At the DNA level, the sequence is TGTGCCAGCTCACTCATTCAAGAGACCCAGTACTTC.